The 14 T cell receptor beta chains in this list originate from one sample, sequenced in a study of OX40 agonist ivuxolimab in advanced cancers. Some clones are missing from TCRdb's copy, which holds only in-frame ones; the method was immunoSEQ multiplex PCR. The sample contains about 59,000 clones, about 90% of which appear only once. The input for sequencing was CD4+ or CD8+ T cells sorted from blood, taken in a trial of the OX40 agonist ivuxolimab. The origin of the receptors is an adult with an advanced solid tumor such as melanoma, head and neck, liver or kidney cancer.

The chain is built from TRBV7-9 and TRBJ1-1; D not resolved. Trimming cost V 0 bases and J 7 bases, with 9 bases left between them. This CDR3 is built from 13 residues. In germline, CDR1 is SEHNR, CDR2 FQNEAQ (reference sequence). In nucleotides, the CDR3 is TGTGCCAGCAGCTTAGCTGCAGGTGGTGAAGCTTTCTTT. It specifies CASSLAAGGEAFF.

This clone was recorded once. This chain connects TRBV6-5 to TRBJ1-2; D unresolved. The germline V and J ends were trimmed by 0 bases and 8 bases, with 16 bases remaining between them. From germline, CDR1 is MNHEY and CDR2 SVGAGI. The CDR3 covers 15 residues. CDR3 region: CASSYSMTRMKGYTF. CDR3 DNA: TGTGCCAGCAGTTACTCAATGACAAGGATGAAGGGCTACACCTTC.

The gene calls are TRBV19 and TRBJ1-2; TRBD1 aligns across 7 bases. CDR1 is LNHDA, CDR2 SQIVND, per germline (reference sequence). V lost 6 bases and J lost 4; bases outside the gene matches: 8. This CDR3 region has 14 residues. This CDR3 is CASRPAQGPYGYTF. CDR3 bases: TGTGCCAGTAGACCCGCACAGGGGCCCTATGGCTACACCTTC.

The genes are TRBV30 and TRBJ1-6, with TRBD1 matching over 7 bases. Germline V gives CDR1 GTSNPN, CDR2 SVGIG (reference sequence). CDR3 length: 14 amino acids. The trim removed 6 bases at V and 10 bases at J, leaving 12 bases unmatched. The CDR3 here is CACTQGREGSPLHF. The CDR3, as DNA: TGTGCCTGCACACAGGGGCGGGAAGGATCACCCCTCCACTTT. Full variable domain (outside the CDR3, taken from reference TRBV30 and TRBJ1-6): SQTIHQWPATLVQPVGSPLSLECTVEGTSNPNLYWYRQAAGRGLQLLFYSVGIGQISSEVPQNLSASRPQDRQFILSSKKLLLSDSGFYLCACTQGREGSPLHFGNGTRLTVT.

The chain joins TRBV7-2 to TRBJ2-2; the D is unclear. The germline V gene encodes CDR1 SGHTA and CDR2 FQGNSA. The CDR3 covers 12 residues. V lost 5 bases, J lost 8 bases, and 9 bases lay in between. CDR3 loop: CASSRLRGELFF. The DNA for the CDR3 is TGTGCCAGCAGCCGTCTAAGGGGGGAGCTGTTTTTT.

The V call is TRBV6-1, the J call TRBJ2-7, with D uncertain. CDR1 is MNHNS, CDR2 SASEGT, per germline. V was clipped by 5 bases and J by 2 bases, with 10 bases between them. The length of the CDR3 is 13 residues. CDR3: CASSFGPAYEQYF. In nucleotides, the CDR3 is TGTGCCAGCAGTTTTGGACCGGCCTACGAGCAGTACTTC.

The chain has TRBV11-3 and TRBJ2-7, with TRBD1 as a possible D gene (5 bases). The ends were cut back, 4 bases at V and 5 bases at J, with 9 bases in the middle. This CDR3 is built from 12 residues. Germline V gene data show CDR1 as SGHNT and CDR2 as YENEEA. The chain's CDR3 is CASSYRTHEQYF. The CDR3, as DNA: TGTGCCAGCAGCTACAGGACCCACGAGCAGTACTTC.

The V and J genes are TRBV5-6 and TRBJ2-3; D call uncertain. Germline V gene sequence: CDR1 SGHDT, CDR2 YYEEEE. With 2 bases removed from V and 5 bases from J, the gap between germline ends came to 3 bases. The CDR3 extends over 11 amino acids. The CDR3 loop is CASSLLDTQYF. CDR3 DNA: TGTGCCAGCAGCTTACTAGATACGCAGTATTTT.

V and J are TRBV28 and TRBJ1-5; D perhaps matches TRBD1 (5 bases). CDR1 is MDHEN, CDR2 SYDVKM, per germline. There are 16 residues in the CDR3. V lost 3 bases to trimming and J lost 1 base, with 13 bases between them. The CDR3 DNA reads TGTGCCAGCAGTTTGCGGAGGGGAAGGAGCAATCAGCCCCAGCATTTT. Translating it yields CASSLRRGRSNQPQHF.

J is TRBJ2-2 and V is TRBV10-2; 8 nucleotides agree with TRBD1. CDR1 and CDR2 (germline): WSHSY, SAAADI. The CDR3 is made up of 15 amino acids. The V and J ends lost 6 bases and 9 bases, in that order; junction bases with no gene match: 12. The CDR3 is CASREDRAPSRELFF. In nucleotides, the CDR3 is TGCGCCAGCAGGGAGGACAGGGCCCCCAGCCGGGAGCTGTTTTTT.

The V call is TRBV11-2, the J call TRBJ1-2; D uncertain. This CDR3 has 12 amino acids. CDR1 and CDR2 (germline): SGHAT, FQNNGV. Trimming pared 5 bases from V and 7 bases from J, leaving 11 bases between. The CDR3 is CASSPTMAGYTF. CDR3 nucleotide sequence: TGTGCCAGCAGCCCTACGATGGCTGGCTACACCTTC.

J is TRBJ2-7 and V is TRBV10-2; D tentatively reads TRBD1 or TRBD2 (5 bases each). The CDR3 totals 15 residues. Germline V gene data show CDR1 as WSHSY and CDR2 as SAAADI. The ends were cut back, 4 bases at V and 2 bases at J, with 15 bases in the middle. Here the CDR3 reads CASSGGAGGTYEQYF. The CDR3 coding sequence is TGCGCCAGCAGTGGTGGGGCTGGGGGAACCTACGAGCAGTACTTC.

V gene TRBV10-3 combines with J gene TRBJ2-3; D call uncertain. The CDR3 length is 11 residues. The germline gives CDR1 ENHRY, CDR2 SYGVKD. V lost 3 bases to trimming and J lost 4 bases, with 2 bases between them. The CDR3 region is CAISDADTQYF. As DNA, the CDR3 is TGTGCCATCAGTGATGCAGATACGCAGTATTTT.

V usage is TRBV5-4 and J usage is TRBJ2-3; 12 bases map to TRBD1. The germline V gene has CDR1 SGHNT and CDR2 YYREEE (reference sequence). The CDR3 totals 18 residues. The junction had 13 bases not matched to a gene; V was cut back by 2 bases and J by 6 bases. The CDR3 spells CASSLKGQGAQTIDTQYF. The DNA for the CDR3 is TGTGCCAGCAGCTTAAAGGGACAGGGGGCGCAAACGATCGATACGCAGTATTTT.